This TCR beta chain was sequenced for a study of OX40 agonist ivuxolimab in advanced cancers. In the study overall: An agonistic human IgG2 monoclonal antibody against OX40 (CD134) was given. Every 2 weeks, ivuxolimab was infused into the patients intravenously at between 0.01 and 10 mg/kg. Among those treated, three patients had partial responses, one with hepatocellular carcinoma and two with cutaneous melanoma.

Whole-study findings and limits: With doses of 0.1 to 3.0 mg/kg, CD4+ and CD8+ blood T cells had undergone clonal expansion by week 6.

The data were produced by immunoSEQ multiplex PCR, yet TCRdb's version contains in-frame clones alone and is incomplete. Counted here are some 30,000 clones, 85% to 95% occurring once; the ten biggest clones make up roughly 9.4%. Note on this clone: What it binds is not known.

This clonotype was sampled from an adult with an advanced solid tumor such as melanoma, head and neck, liver or kidney cancer. Material: CD4+ or CD8+ T cells sorted from blood, obtained in a trial of the OX40 agonist ivuxolimab.

The CDR3 DNA sequence: TGTGCCAGCAGCTTACGCGGACAGGGTTACGAGCAGTACTTC. Its protein product is CASSLRGQGYEQYF. This sequence joins TRBV13 and TRBJ2-7; 8 bases line up with TRBD1. Germline loops: CDR1 PRHDT, CDR2 FYEKMQ (reference sequence). This CDR3 is built from 14 residues. J was trimmed by 4 bases and V by 2 bases; bases with no gene match: 4.